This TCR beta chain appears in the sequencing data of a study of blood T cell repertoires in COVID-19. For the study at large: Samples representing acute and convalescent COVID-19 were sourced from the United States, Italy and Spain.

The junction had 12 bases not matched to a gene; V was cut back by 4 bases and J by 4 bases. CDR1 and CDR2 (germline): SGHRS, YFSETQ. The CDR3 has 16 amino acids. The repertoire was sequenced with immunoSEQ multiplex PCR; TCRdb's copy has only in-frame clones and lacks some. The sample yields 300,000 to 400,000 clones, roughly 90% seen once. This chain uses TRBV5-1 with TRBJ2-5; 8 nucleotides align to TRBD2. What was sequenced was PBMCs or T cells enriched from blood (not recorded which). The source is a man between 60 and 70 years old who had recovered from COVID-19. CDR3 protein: CASSAAGTRGGETQYF. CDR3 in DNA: TGCGCCAGCAGCGCGGCCGGGACTAGAGGGGGAGAGACCCAGTACTTC. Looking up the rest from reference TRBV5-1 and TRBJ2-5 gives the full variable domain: KAGVTQTPRYLIKTRGQQVTLSCSPISGHRSVSWYQQTPGQGLQFLFEYFSETQRNKGNFPGRFSGRQFSNSRSEMNVSTLELGDSALYLCASSAAGTRGGETQYFGPGTRLLVL.